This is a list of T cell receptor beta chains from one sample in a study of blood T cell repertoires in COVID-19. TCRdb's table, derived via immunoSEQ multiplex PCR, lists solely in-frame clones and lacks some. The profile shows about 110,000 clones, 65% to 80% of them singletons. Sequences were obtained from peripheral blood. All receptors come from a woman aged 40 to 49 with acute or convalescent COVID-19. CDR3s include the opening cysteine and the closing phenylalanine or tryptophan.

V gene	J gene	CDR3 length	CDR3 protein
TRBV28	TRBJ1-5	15	CASSIPRESNQPQHF
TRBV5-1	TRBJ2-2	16	CASSPLAGANTGELFF
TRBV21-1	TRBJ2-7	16	CASSKRHRVGTPEQYF
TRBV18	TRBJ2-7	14	CASSPGLVTGEQYF
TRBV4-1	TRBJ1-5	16	CASSQVTTGLNQPQHF
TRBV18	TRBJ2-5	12	CASSPSQETQYF
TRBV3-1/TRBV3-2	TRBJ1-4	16	CASSQDRTGGNEKLFF
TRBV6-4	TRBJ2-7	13	CASSDSDGGHQYF
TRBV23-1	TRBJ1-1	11	CARQVNTEAFF
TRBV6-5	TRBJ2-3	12	CASSRTADTQYF
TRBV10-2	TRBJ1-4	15	CASRSQGATNEKLFF
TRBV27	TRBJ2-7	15	CASSNYGTGDYEQYF
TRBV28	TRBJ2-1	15	CASSPRLAGLNEQFF
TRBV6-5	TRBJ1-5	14	CASSYGAGGQPQHF
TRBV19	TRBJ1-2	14	CASSRDRGTYGYTF
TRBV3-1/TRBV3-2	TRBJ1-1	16	CASSQGQGAMNTEAFF
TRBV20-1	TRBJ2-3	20	CSASSSGSGTGTSGTDTQYF
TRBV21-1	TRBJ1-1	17	CASRKLAPDRGGTEAFF
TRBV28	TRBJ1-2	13	CASRLGQAYGYTF
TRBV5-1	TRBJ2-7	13	CASSLGQIYEQYF
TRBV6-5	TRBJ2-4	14	CASRLRTGENIQYF
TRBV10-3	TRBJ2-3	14	CAIKGAFNTDTQYF
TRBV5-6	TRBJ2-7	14	CASSLDSLGHEQYF
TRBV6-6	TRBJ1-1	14	CASYGQGGNTEAFF
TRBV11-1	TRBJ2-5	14	CASSAGGLGETQYF
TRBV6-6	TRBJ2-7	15	CASSYSGTGPYEQYF
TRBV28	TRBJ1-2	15	CASYSRQGAGYGYTF
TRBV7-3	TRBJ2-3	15	CASSLLGLSTDTQYF
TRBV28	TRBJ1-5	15	CASDQFRASNQPQHF
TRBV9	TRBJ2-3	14	CASSADSYTDTQYF
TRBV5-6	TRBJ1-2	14	CASSIYDRENGYTF
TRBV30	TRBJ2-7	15	CAWSIGTSRSYEQYF
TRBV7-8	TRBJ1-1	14	CASSLGTVGTEAFF
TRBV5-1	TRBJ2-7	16	CASSLGQGEPSYEQYF
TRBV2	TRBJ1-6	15	CASTFVQGGASPLHF
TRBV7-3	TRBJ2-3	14	CASSYGTGADTQYF
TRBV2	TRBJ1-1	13	CAITGERETEAFF